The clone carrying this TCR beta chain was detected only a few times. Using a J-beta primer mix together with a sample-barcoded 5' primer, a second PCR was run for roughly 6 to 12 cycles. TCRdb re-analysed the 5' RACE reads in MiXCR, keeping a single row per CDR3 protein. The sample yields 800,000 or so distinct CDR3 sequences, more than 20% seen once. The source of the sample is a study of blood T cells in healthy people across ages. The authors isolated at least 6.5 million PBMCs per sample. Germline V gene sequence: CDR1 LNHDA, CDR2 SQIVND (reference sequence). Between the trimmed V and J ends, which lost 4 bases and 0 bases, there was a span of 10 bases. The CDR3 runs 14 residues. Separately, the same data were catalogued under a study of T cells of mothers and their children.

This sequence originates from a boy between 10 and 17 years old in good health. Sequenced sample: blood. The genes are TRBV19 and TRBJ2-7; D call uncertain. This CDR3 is CASSKIQSSYEQYF. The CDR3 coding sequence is TGTGCCAGTAGTAAGATCCAGAGCTCCTACGAGCAGTACTTC.